This TCR beta chain was identified in a study of patients and donors after allogeneic stem cell transplantation. MiXCR was run by TCRdb on the RT-PCR reads, yielding one entry per CDR3 protein. The sample lists about 200,000 distinct CDR3 sequences, more than 35% occurring once. This clonotype was counted only a few times. The ends were cut back, 5 bases at V and 0 bases at J, with 8 bases in the middle. The CDR3 has 14 amino acids. CDR1 is SEHNR, CDR2 FQNEAQ, per germline (reference sequence). This sequence was found in a human donor who was either an allogeneic HSCT recipient or a stem cell or donor lymphocyte infusion donor (not recorded which). It is not recorded whose cells these are; they may come from a transplant donor. This chain links TRBV7-9 with TRBJ1-5; a possible D gene is TRBD1 (6 bases). Sequenced sample: blood, either unsorted or a sorted T cell fraction (not recorded which). CDR3 sequence (DNA): TGTGCCAGCAGCCAGGGGAATAGCAATCAGCCCCAGCATTTT. This encodes CASSQGNSNQPQHF.